This T cell receptor beta chain is drawn from a study of blood T cell repertoires in COVID-19. Turning to the study itself: Sites in the United States, Italy and Spain provided acute and convalescent COVID-19 samples.

With V trimmed by 0 bases and J by 8 bases, 7 bases remained unmatched. CDR1 and CDR2 (germline): SGDLS, YYNGEE. The CDR3 runs to 14 residues. Authors' data handling: Estimated nucleated cell counts came from reference gene primer amplification. This table comes from immunoSEQ multiplex PCR, and its TCRdb copy is limited to in-frame clones, with some not included. The D gene and trimming were derived from the DNA, and the V and J assignments and clone size from that table. The repertoire holds roughly 200,000 clones, with roughly nine tenths as singletons. This TCR came from a man in his sixties with active or convalescent COVID-19. Sequences were obtained from peripheral blood. The J gene is TRBJ1-2, the V gene TRBV9; 7 bases line up with TRBD1. The CDR3 protein is CASSVGGTARGYTF. The CDR3 DNA follows: TGTGCCAGCAGCGTAGGCGGGACAGCTCGAGGCTACACCTTC.